These 6 T cell receptor beta chains originate from one sample sequenced in a study of beta chain features in type 1 diabetes. The authors reverse transcribed all of the isolated RNA, so sequencing captured expressed TCRB transcripts. Assay: immunoSEQ multiplex PCR; the TCRdb copy retains only in-frame clones and omits some. The repertoire holds 860,000 or so clones, with 15% to 20% as singletons. Sequenced sample: naive CD4+ T cells from blood. The receptors originated from a woman aged 18-35 years in good health.

The sample holds a few counts of this clone. The same CDR3 is also encoded by other DNA sequences in this sample. This rearrangement joins TRBV18 to TRBJ2-7, with 11 bases matching TRBD2. V was clipped by 0 bases and J by 4 bases; unmatched bases: 2. CDR1 and CDR2 from the germline V gene are KGHSH and LQKENI. The CDR3 covers 15 residues. As DNA, the CDR3 is TGTGCCAGCTCACCACCGGGACTAGCGGATTACGAGCAGTACTTC. Translation: CASSPPGLADYEQYF.

This clone was counted between two and nine times. This chain joins TRBV7-8 and TRBJ2-7; weak D call: TRBD2 (5 bases). The J call may be in error: the DNA end matches TRBJ2-1 better. There are 12 residues in the CDR3. CDR1 SGHVS and CDR2 FQNEAQ come from the germline V gene. The CDR3 DNA is TGTGCCAGCAGTCCGAGTACAACGGGACAGTTCTTC. This encodes CASSPSTTGQFF.

This clone was observed a handful of times. The chain couples TRBV5-8 to TRBJ1-4, with a possible D match to TRBD1 (6 bases). V gave up 2 bases and J gave up 17 bases, with 19 bases separating them. The germline CDR1 and CDR2 sequences are SGHTS and YDEGEE. The CDR3 totals 13 residues. CDR3 sequence (DNA): TGTGCCAGCAGCTTTGGGGGGCAGTCAGTTACCTTTTTT. Translating gives CASSFGGQSVTFF.

Points on this clone: The identical CDR3 is also encoded by other nucleotide sequences in the sample. The chain uses TRBV18 and TRBJ1-1; maybe TRBD1 (5 bases). CDR3 length equals 13 residues. Germline V CDR1 and CDR2: KGHSH, LQKENI. Trimming removed 5 bases at V and 0 bases at J, with 7 bases between. The CDR3 loop is CASSEGMNTEAFF. The CDR3, as DNA: TGTGCCAGCTCAGAGGGGATGAACACTGAAGCTTTCTTT.

The chain recombines TRBV27 with TRBJ2-1; perhaps TRBD1 as D (5 bases). The V end was cut by 5 bases, the J end by 1 base, with 9 bases between. CDR3 length: 14 residues. The germline gives CDR1 MNHEY, CDR2 SMNVEV (reference sequence). CDR3 region: CASSKGSSYNEQFF. The CDR3 DNA reads TGTGCCAGCAGTAAGGGGTCTTCCTACAATGAGCAGTTCTTC.

Of note for this clone: This sample includes further DNA sequences coding for the same CDR3. The CDR3 protein is CASSDGSNQPQHF. The CDR3 region has the DNA TGTGCCAGCAGTGACGGTAGCAATCAGCCCCAGCATTTT. This chain joins TRBV6-5 and TRBJ1-5; D is uncertain. Trimming removed 5 bases from V and 0 bases from J, with 5 bases in between. Germline V gene lookup returns CDR1 MNHEY and CDR2 SVGAGI. The CDR3 totals 13 residues.